A selection of T cell receptor beta chains follows, all from one sample in a study of blood T cell repertoires in COVID-19. Repertoires were generated with immunoSEQ multiplex PCR, while TCRdb's copy carries only in-frame clones and drops some. This table has about 120,000 clones, 80% to 90% appearing once. Sequenced sample: peripheral blood. The receptors were sampled from an elderly man with active or convalescent COVID-19. The CDR3 runs from the conserved cysteine through the conserved F or W. D genes are given only for firm matches. Where a row states a size, it is once, few, many or the class of an expanded clone; other rows omit it.

>NA|NA|TRBJ1-5|TRBV5-6
TGTGCCAGCAGCTTGGGAGCTCAGCCCCAGCATTTT
CASSLGAQPQHF
>NA|TRBD2|TRBJ2-7|TRBV6-6
TGTGCCAGCAGTTACGTGGCGGGGGGGCGTGAGCAGTACTTC
CASSYVAGGREQYF
>NA|NA|TRBJ1-2|TRBV29-1
TGCAGCGTGTGGGGTCGGGATTCCCGAGGTGGCTACACCTTC
CSVWGRDSRGGYTF
>NA|NA|TRBJ1-4|TRBV6-5
TGTGCCAGCAGTTACGACAGACCAACTAATGAAAAACTGTTTTTT
CASSYDRPTNEKLFF
>NA|TRBD1|TRBJ1-5|TRBV7-3
TGTGCCAGCAGCTTAGGACAGGGTCAGTCCCAGCATTTT
CASSLGQGQSQHF
>NA|TRBD1|TRBJ1-6|TRBV5-6
TGTGCCAGCAGTCGGACAGGGGGCACCTATAATTCACCCCTCCACTTT
CASSRTGGTYNSPLHF
>NA|NA|TRBJ1-3|TRBV5-4
TGTGCCAGCGGTTTGGCGGCTGGAAACACCATATATTTT
CASGLAAGNTIYF
>NA|NA|TRBJ1-2|TRBV6-1
TGTGCCAGCAGTGAAGCGATTCCTTCTCCCGGGCGAAGGGGTGGCTACACCTTC
CASSEAIPSPGRRGGYTF
>NA|TRBD1|TRBJ2-5|TRBV18
TGTGCCAGCTCACCAACTACAAACAGGGGCCCCCAAGAGACCCAGTACTTC
CASSPTTNRGPQETQYF
>NA|TRBD2|TRBJ2-5|TRBV6-5
TGTGCCAGCAGTTGGCTAGCGGGGAACCAAGAGACCCAGTACTTC
CASSWLAGNQETQYF
>NA|NA|TRBJ1-5|TRBV19
TGTGCCAGTACCATAGGGAGTAGCAATCAGCCCCAGCATTTT
CASTIGSSNQPQHF
>NA|NA|TRBJ2-2|TRBV29-1
TGCAGCGTTGAAGGCAGGGGGGACACCGGGGAGCTGTTTTTT
CSVEGRGDTGELFF
>NA|NA|TRBJ2-5|TRBV6-1
TGTGCCAGCAGTGAAGGGATGACAGGGAGGCTAAAGACCCAGTACTTC
CASSEGMTGRLKTQYF
>few|TRBD1|TRBJ1-1|TRBV10-1
TGCGCCAGGTCCCCGGGACAGGGGCCTATGGAAACTGAAGCTTTCTTT
CARSPGQGPMETEAFF
>NA|NA|TRBJ2-1|TRBV20-1
TGCAGTGCTACGCCGACTAACGAGCAGTTCTTC
CSATPTNEQFF
>once|TRBD1|TRBJ2-4|TRBV7-9
TGTGCCAGCAGCCCTTCCGGGACAGAAAACATTCAGTACTTC
CASSPSGTENIQYF
>once|TRBD1|TRBJ2-3|TRBV9
TGTGCCAGTTCCCCCGGGACAGGGTACGATACGCAGTATTTT
CASSPGTGYDTQYF
>NA|NA|TRBJ2-5|TRBV29-1
TGCAGCGTTGAACTCGGGGAGATGGAGACCCAGTACTTC
CSVELGEMETQYF
>NA|NA|TRBJ2-3|TRBV29-1
TGCAGCGTTGATGGTAGCCTGATGACAGATACGCAGTATTTT
CSVDGSLMTDTQYF
>NA|TRBD1|TRBJ1-6|TRBV2
TGTGCCAGCAGGGAACAGGGGGCGTTGAGTTCACCCCTCCACTTT
CASREQGALSSPLHF
>NA|NA|TRBJ2-2|TRBV5-1
TGCGCCAGCAGCCTGCGACGGGACTCATGGACCGGGGAGCTGTTTTTT
CASSLRRDSWTGELFF
>NA|NA|TRBJ1-1|TRBV2
TGTGCCAGCAGAAACAGGGTTGGGGACACTGAAGCTTTCTTT
CASRNRVGDTEAFF
>NA|NA|TRBJ1-2|TRBV3-1/TRBV3-2
TGTGCCAGCAGCCACCGAATTGCCGGGCAGTCCGGGGATGGCTACACCTTC
CASSHRIAGQSGDGYTF
>NA|NA|TRBJ2-5|TRBV5-1
TGCGCCAGCAGCCCGGGGACTGCCCAAGAGACCCAGTACTTC
CASSPGTAQETQYF
>NA|TRBD2|TRBJ2-5|TRBV10-3
TGTGCCATCAAGCCTAGCGGGGGGCCCCCGTCCCAAGAGACCCAGTACTTC
CAIKPSGGPPSQETQYF
>NA|TRBD2|TRBJ2-3|TRBV10-3
TGTGCCATCGCCCTAGCGGGGAGCCCAGATACGCAGTATTTT
CAIALAGSPDTQYF
>NA|NA|TRBJ1-4|TRBV7-9
TGTGCCAGCAGTCAGGGTGGGACTTATGAAAAACTGTTTTTT
CASSQGGTYEKLFF
>NA|TRBD1|TRBJ1-2|TRBV3-1/TRBV3-2
TGTGCCAGCAGCCAAGATCGGACAGGGTACTATGGCTACACCTTC
CASSQDRTGYYGYTF
>NA|TRBD1|TRBJ1-4|TRBV28
TGTGCCAGCACCACGGACAGGGGACCGTGGGGAGAAAAACTGTTTTTT
CASTTDRGPWGEKLFF
>NA|TRBD1|TRBJ2-7|TRBV2
TGTGCCAGCACTCGGACAGGCCCCGGGTACGAGCAGTACTTC
CASTRTGPGYEQYF